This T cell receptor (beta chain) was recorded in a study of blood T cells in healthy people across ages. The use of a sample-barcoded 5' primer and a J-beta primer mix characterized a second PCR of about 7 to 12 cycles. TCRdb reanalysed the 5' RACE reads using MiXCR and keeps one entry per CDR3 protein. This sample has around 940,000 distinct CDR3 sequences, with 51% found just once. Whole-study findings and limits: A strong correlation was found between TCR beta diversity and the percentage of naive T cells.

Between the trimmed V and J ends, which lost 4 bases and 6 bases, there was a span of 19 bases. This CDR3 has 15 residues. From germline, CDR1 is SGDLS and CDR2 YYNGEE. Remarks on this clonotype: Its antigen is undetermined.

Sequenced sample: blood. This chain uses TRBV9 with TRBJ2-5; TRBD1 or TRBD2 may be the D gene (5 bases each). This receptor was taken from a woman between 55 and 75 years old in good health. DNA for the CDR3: TGTGCCAGCAGCCCAACCCCCGAGGGGTGGAAGACCCAGTACTTC. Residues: CASSPTPEGWKTQYF.